This T cell receptor beta chain was found in a study of blood T cell repertoires in COVID-19. Study at large: From the United States, Italy and Spain came samples of acute and convalescent COVID-19. From T cells, B-cell-depleted T cells, or PBMCs came the material, which was cDNA or gDNA.

This CDR3 region has 17 residues. V shed 8 bases and J 0 bases; nucleotides not matched to a gene: 11. CDR1 MNHEY and CDR2 SMNVEV come from the germline V gene (reference sequence). Original handling: Researchers report that nucleated cell counts were estimated from reference gene primer amplification. Sequencing was performed with immunoSEQ multiplex PCR; in TCRdb, only in-frame clones are kept and a portion is missing. The V and J calls and the clone size are those of that table, but D and trimming were determined from the DNA. The sample lists roughly 250,000 clones; 70% to 90% were seen once. Source material: peripheral blood. V gene TRBV27 combines with J gene TRBJ2-1; 9 bases align to TRBD2. This receptor was identified in a woman in her thirties with COVID-19, enrolled during active disease. The CDR3 here is CASLPTSGPSSYNEQFF. The CDR3 DNA sequence: TGTGCCAGCTTACCGACTAGCGGTCCTAGCTCCTACAATGAGCAGTTCTTC.